Shown below are 5 T cell receptor beta chains from a single sample sequenced in a study of CD8 T cells in ankylosing spondylitis. TCRdb independently ran MiXCR on the 5' RACE reads; one entry per CDR3 protein. This table holds some 220,000 distinct CDR3 sequences, about 10% found once. The sample comprised blood, either unsorted or a sorted T cell fraction (not recorded which). All receptors derive from a male donor with ankylosing spondylitis or in good health (not recorded which).

The sample holds many counts of this clonotype. V and J are TRBV9 and TRBJ2-7, with no clear D. Germline CDR1 SGDLS, CDR2 YYNGEE. Trimming took off 6 bases at V and 2 bases at J, with 6 bases between the two ends. The length of the CDR3 is 11 residues. The CDR3 region is CASIGPYEQYF. In DNA form, the CDR3 reads TGTGCCAGCATCGGCCCCTACGAGCAGTACTTC.

V and J are TRBV30 and TRBJ2-2, with a weak D call TRBD1 (5 bases). The length of the CDR3 is 15 residues. V was pared by 0 bases and J by 3 bases, with 11 bases between. Germline CDR1 is GTSNPN and CDR2 is SVGIG (reference sequence). CDR3 loop: CAWSVDGADTGELFF. Here the CDR3 DNA reads TGTGCCTGGAGTGTGGATGGGGCCGACACCGGGGAGCTGTTTTTT.

At least ten counts were recorded for this clonotype. The V call is TRBV20-1, the J call TRBJ2-3; 13 positions agree with TRBD2. The CDR3 is 17 residues long. V dropped 0 bases and J dropped 6; count of bases not matched to a gene: 9. Per germline, CDR1 DFQATT and CDR2 SNEGSKA (reference sequence). DNA of the CDR3: TGCAGTGCTAGAGATCGGACTAGCGGGGGCCAGGGGGATACGCAGTATTTT. This translates into CSARDRTSGGQGDTQYF.

This clonotype occurred many times. The V gene is TRBV10-3, the J gene TRBJ2-7; D call uncertain. This CDR3 spans 13 amino acids. Trimming stripped 2 bases from V and 4 bases from J, with 9 bases between. Looked up from germline, CDR1 is ENHRY and CDR2 is SYGVKD. In DNA form, the CDR3 reads TGTGCCATCAGTGAGAGGGAAAGGTACGAGCAGTACTTC. This codes for CAISERERYEQYF.

This clonotype was detected ten times or more. The chain carries TRBV12-3 or TRBV12-4 and TRBJ1-2; the D is unclear. V was pared by 3 bases and J by 4 bases, with 9 bases between. The CDR3 is made up of 13 amino acids. CDR3 residues: CASSLGGLYGYTF. In DNA, the CDR3 is TGTGCCAGCAGTTTGGGCGGACTCTATGGCTACACCTTC.